The 4 T cell receptor beta chains reported below all come from one sample, sequenced in a study of blood T cell repertoires in COVID-19. Clones were read by immunoSEQ multiplex PCR, and TCRdb kept only the in-frame ones, dropping some. The data contain around 280,000 clones, approximately 86% of them singletons. The sample consisted of peripheral blood. The receptors were gathered from a woman aged 25 to 39 who had recovered from COVID-19.

The rearrangement uses TRBV11-3 and TRBJ2-4; no reliable D call. The CDR3 spans 13 residues. Trimming stripped 2 bases from V and 4 bases from J, with 6 bases between. Germline V lookup: CDR1 SGHNT, CDR2 YENEEA. CDR3 in amino acids: CASSLNQKNIQYF. The CDR3 nucleotides read TGTGCCAGCAGCTTAAATCAGAAAAACATTCAGTACTTC.

The V gene is TRBV5-4, the J gene TRBJ2-7; possibly TRBD2 for D (6 bases). V was trimmed by 0 bases and J by 2 bases, leaving 12 bases between them. Germline V lookup: CDR1 SGHNT, CDR2 YYREEE (reference sequence). This CDR3 is built from 15 residues. The CDR3 loop is CASSLAGTAAYEQYF. In DNA form, the CDR3 reads TGTGCCAGCAGCTTGGCCGGGACTGCTGCCTACGAGCAGTACTTC.

This clone was recorded many times. The V call is TRBV2, the J call TRBJ2-1; D uncertain. V dropped 2 bases and J dropped 8 bases, with 19 bases sitting between them. Germline CDR1 reads SNHLY; CDR2 reads FYNNEI. There are 16 residues in the CDR3. CDR3 bases: TGTGCCAGCAGTGAAACTACCCACCTAAGTCCCTATGAGCAGTTCTTC. Translating gives CASSETTHLSPYEQFF.

V usage is TRBV7-9 and J usage is TRBJ1-2; possibly TRBD1 for D (6 bases). V dropped 2 bases and J dropped 6 bases, with 16 bases sitting between them. The CDR3 extends over 15 amino acids. CDR1 SEHNR and CDR2 FQNEAQ come from the germline V gene (reference sequence). In DNA form, the CDR3 reads TGTGCCAGCAGCTTAACAACAGGGCAGCTTGATGGCTACACCTTC. The encoded protein is CASSLTTGQLDGYTF.